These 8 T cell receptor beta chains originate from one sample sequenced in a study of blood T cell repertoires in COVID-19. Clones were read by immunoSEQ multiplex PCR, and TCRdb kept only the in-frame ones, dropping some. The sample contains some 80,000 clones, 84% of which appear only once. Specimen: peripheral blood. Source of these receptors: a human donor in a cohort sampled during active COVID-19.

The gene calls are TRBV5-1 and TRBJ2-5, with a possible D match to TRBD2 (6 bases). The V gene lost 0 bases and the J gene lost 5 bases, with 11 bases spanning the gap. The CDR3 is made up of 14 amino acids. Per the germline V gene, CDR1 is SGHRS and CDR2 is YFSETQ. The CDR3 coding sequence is TGCGCCAGCAGCTTGGCTAGCGAGGGGGAGACCCAGTACTTC. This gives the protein CASSLASEGETQYF.

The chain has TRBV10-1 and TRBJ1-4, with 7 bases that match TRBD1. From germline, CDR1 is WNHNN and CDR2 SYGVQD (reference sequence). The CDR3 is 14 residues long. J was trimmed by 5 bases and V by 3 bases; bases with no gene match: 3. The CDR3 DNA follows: TGCGCCAGCAGTGATGAACAGGGGAATGAAAAACTGTTTTTT. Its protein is CASSDEQGNEKLFF.

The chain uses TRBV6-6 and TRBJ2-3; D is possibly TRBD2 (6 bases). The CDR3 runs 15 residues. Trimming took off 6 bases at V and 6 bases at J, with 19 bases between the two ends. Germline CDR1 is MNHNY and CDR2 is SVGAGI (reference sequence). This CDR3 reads CASRREDLITDTQYF. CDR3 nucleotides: TGTGCCAGCAGAAGGGAGGACTTAATCACCGATACGCAGTATTTT.

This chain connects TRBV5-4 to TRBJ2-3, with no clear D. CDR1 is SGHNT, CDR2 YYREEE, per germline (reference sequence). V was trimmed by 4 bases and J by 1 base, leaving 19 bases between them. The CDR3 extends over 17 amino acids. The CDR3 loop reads CASSQRKRPLGTDTQYF. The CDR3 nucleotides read TGTGCCAGCAGCCAAAGGAAGCGCCCATTGGGCACAGATACGCAGTATTTT.

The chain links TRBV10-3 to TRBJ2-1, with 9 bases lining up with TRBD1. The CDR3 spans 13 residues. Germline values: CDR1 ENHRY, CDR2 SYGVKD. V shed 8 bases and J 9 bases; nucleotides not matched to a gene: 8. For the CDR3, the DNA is TGTGCCATCGGCGGACAGGGGTCGGGTGAGCAGTTCTTC. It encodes CAIGGQGSGEQFF.

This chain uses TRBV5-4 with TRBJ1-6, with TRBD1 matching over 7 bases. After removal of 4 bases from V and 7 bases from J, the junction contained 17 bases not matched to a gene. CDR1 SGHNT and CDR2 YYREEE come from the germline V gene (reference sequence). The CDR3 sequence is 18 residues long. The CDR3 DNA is TGTGCCAGCAGCCATGGACAGGCTAATTGGGCCCTCAATTCACCCCTCCACTTT. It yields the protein CASSHGQANWALNSPLHF. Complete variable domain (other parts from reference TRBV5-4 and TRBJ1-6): ETGVTQSPTHLIKTRGQQVTLRCSSQSGHNTVSWYQQALGQGPQFIFQYYREEENGRGNFPPRFSGLQFPNYSSELNVNALELDDSALYLCASSHGQANWALNSPLHFGNGTRLTVT.

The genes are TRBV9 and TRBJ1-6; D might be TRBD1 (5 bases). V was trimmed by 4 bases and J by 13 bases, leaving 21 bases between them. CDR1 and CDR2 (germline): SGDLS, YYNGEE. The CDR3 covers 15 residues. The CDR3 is CASSMDTGPSTPLHF. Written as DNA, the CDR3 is TGTGCCAGCAGCATGGACACCGGCCCCTCTACCCCCCTCCACTTT.

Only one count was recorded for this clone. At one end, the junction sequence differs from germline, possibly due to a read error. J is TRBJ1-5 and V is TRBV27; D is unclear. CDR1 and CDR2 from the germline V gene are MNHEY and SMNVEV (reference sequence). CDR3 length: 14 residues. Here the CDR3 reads CASSLGVSNQPQHF. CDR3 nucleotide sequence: TGTGCCAGCAGTTTAGGAGTAAGTAATCAACCCCAGCATTTT.